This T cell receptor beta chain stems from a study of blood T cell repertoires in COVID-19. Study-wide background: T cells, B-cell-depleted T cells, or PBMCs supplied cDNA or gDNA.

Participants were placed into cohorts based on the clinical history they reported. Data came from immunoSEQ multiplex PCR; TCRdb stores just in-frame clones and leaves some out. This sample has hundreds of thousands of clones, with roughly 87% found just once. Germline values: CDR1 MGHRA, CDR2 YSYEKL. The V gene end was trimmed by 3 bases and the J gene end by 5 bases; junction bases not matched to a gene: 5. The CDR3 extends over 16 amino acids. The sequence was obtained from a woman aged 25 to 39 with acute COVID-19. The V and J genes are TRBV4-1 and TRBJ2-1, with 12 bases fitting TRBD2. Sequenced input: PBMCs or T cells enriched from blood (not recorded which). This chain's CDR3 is CASSHLGLAGHNEQFF. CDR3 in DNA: TGCGCCAGCAGCCACCTCGGACTAGCGGGGCACAATGAGCAGTTCTTC.